This is a list of T cell receptor beta chains from one sample in a study of T-cell reconstitution after alpha-beta-depleted transplantation in children. TCRdb reanalysed the PCR reads using MiXCR and keeps one entry per CDR3 protein. This table holds 500,000 or so distinct CDR3 sequences, around a third found once. Specimen: PBMCs from the stem cell graft donor, collected from the stem cell graft. These receptors were taken from a human donor who donated a stem cell graft to a child with aplastic anemia. Each CDR3 is given with its conserved first and last residue. D genes are given only for firm matches. Size values are once, few and many counts, or a class for expanded clones, and some rows have none.

J gene: TRBJ1-2
V gene: TRBV6-5
clone size: -
D gene: -
CDR3 DNA: TGTGCCAGCAGTTATATGATAACCCATGGCTACACCTTC
CDR3 protein: CASSYMITHGYTF

J gene: TRBJ1-5
V gene: TRBV19
clone size: -
D gene: -
CDR3 DNA: TGTGCCAGTAGTGTATTCAGGGGTAAGGGGCAGCCCCAGCATTTT
CDR3 protein: CASSVFRGKGQPQHF

J gene: TRBJ2-7
V gene: TRBV29-1
clone size: few
D gene: -
CDR3 DNA: TGCAGCGTTGAAGATCTCTGTGGGAGACTCTCCTACGAGCAGTACTTC
CDR3 protein: CSVEDLCGRLSYEQYF

J gene: TRBJ2-4
V gene: TRBV7-8
clone size: -
D gene: TRBD1
CDR3 DNA: TGTGCCAGCAGCTCCCCATTAAAGACAGGGGGCGGAGGCAAAAACATTCAGTACTTC
CDR3 protein: CASSSPLKTGGGGKNIQYF

J gene: TRBJ1-4
V gene: TRBV29-1
clone size: few
D gene: TRBD1
CDR3 DNA: TGCAGCGTTTTCCGGGACAGGGGGGAAAAACTGTTTTTT
CDR3 protein: CSVFRDRGEKLFF

J gene: TRBJ1-4
V gene: TRBV7-2
clone size: -
D gene: -
CDR3 DNA: TGTGCCAGCAGCGTGACAATTGCAACTAATGAAAAACTGTTTTTT
CDR3 protein: CASSVTIATNEKLFF

J gene: TRBJ2-2
V gene: TRBV18
clone size: -
D gene: -
CDR3 DNA: TGTGCCAGCTCCACCGGGCACAGCACCGGGGAGCTGTTTTTT
CDR3 protein: CASSTGHSTGELFF

J gene: TRBJ2-5
V gene: TRBV18
clone size: -
D gene: -
CDR3 DNA: TGTGCCAGCTCACCACCTGGCAGGAGGGAGACCCAGTACTTC
CDR3 protein: CASSPPGRRETQYF

J gene: TRBJ2-1
V gene: TRBV10-2
clone size: -
D gene: TRBD2
CDR3 DNA: TGCGCCAGCGTAAGAAGCGGGAACAATGAGCAGTTCTTC
CDR3 protein: CASVRSGNNEQFF

J gene: TRBJ1-2
V gene: TRBV20-1
clone size: -
D gene: TRBD1
CDR3 DNA: TGCAGTGCTTCCGTCGGGACAGGGTCGACCCTTAACTATGGCTACACCTTC
CDR3 protein: CSASVGTGSTLNYGYTF

J gene: TRBJ2-7
V gene: TRBV29-1
clone size: few
D gene: -
CDR3 DNA: TGCAGCGGACTACAGGGTTACGAGCAGTACTTC
CDR3 protein: CSGLQGYEQYF

J gene: TRBJ2-1
V gene: TRBV20-1
clone size: few
D gene: TRBD2
CDR3 DNA: TGCAGTGCTAGTAGGACTAGCGGGAGACAGGCCTACAATGAGCAGTTCTTC
CDR3 protein: CSASRTSGRQAYNEQFF